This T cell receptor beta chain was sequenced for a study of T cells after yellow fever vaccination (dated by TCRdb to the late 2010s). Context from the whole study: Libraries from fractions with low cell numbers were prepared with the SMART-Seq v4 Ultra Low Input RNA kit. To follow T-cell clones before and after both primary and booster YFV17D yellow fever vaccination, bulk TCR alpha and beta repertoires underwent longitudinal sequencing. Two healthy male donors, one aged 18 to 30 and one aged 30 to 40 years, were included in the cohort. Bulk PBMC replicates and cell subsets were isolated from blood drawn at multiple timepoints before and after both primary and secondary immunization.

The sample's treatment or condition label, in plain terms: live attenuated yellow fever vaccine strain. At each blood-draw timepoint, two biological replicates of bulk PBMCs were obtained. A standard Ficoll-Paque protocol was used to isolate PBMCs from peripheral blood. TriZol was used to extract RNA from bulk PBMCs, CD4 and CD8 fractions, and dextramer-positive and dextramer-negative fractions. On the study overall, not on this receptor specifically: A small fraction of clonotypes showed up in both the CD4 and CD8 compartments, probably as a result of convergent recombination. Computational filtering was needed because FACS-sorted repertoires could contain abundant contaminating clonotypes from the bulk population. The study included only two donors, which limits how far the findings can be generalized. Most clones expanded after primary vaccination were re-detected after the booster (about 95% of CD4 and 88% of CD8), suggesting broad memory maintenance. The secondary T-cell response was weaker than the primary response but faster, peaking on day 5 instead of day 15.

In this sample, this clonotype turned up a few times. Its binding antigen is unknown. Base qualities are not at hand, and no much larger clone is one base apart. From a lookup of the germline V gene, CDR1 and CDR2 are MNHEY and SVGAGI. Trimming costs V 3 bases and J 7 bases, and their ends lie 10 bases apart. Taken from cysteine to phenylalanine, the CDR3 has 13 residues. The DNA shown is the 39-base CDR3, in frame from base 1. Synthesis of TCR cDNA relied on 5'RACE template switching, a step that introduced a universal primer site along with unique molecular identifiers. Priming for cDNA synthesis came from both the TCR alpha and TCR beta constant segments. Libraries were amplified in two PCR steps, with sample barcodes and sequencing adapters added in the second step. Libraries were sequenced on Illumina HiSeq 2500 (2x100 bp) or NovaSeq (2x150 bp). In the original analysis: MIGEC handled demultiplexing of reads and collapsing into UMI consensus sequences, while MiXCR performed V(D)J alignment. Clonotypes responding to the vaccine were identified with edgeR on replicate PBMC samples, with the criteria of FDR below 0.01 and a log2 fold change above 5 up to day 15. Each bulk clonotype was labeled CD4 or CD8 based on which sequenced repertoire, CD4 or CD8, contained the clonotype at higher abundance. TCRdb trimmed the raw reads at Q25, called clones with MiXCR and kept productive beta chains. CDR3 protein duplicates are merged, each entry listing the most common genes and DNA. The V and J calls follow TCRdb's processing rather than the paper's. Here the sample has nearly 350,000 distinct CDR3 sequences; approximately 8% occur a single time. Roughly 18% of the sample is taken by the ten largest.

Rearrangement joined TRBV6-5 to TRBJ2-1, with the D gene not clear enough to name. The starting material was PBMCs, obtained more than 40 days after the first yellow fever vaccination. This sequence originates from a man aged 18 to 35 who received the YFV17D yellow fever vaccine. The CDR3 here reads CASSYGFGNEQFF. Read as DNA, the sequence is TGTGCCAGCAGTTATGGTTTCGGGAATGAGCAGTTCTTC.